The next 7 T cell receptor beta chains were all read from a single sample in a study of technical replicates of blood from several donors. Data came from immunoSEQ multiplex PCR; TCRdb stores just in-frame clones and leaves some out. The sample has around 58,000 clones; approximately 90% are singletons. The material sequenced was PBMCs. Receptor source: a human donor in good health. Some clones in this sample may be carry-over from other donors' samples.

The chain employs TRBV6-5 and TRBJ2-3; D is uncertain. Germline values: CDR1 MNHEY, CDR2 SVGAGI. The CDR3 has 14 residues. The V end was cut by 4 bases, the J end by 0 bases, with 8 bases between. CDR3 nucleotide sequence: TGTGCCAGCAGTTCACAACCAAGCACAGATACGCAGTATTTT. Its translation: CASSSQPSTDTQYF.

The rearrangement links TRBV4-2 to TRBJ2-1; 10 positions agree with TRBD2. The CDR3 length is 18 residues. Germline values: CDR1 LGHNA, CDR2 YNFKEQ. The V segment lost 0 bases and the J segment 0 bases; nucleotides outside the gene matches: 5. The CDR3 coding sequence is TGTGCCAGCAGCCAAGAAACTAGCGGGGATAGCTCCTACAATGAGCAGTTCTTC. Translation gives CASSQETSGDSSYNEQFF.

The rearrangement links TRBV5-4 to TRBJ2-6, with D perhaps matching TRBD2 (5 bases). The CDR3 consists of 16 residues. In germline, CDR1 is SGHNT, CDR2 YYREEE (reference sequence). The ends were cut back, 5 bases at V and 1 base at J, with 13 bases in the middle. The CDR3 sequence: CASSSRRGSGANVLTF. The CDR3 bases are TGTGCCAGCAGTTCTCGGCGAGGGTCTGGGGCCAACGTCCTGACTTTC.

This clone was picked up a small number of times. This sequence joins TRBV5-4 and TRBJ2-5, with a weak D call TRBD2 (5 bases). Germline CDR1 reads SGHNT; CDR2 reads YYREEE (reference sequence). Trimming took off 4 bases at V and 5 bases at J, with 15 bases between the two ends. The CDR3 length is 14 residues. The CDR3 is CASSEHTKRETQYF. The CDR3 DNA follows: TGTGCCAGCAGCGAACACACCAAGCGGGAGACCCAGTACTTC.

The chain employs TRBV11-3 and TRBJ2-1; 15 bases agree with TRBD2. After removal of 2 bases from V and 11 bases from J, the junction contained 7 bases not matched to a gene. Germline assignment: CDR1 SGHNT and CDR2 YENEEA. CDR3 length: 16 residues. The chain's CDR3 is CASSLTRTSGRGQQFF. CDR3 nucleotide sequence: TGTGCCAGCAGCTTAACAAGGACTAGCGGGAGGGGTCAGCAGTTCTTC.

The chain carries TRBV7-2 and TRBJ2-1; D possibly corresponds to TRBD1 (6 bases). Germline V CDR1 and CDR2: SGHTA, FQGNSA. The germline V and J ends were trimmed by 6 bases and 4 bases, with 16 bases remaining between them. This CDR3 has 15 amino acids. The CDR3, as DNA: TGTGCCAGCAGACAGGGCGGCGCGGGTTACAATGAGCAGTTCTTC. It encodes CASRQGGAGYNEQFF.

The chain links TRBV5-4 to TRBJ2-3, with 7 bases lining up with TRBD2. Germline CDR1 reads SGHNT; CDR2 reads YYREEE (reference sequence). The CDR3 is 14 amino acids. V trimming: 2 bases; J trimming: 5 bases; junction bases outside the gene matches: 5. CDR3 residues: CASSLSSSGDTQYF. Here the CDR3 DNA reads TGTGCCAGCAGCTTAAGCTCTAGCGGAGATACGCAGTATTTT.